Described below is a single T cell receptor beta chain sequence and its context. Its antigen is not identified. The V and J ends lost 3 bases and 0 bases, in that order; junction bases with no gene match: 4. The CDR3 spans 15 residues. Germline assignment: CDR1 SGHTA and CDR2 FQGNSA. The data belong to a study of PD-L1 blockade in urothelial cancer. Noted time point: peripheral blood 6 weeks after treatment start. Study observations and caveats: When measured at 3 weeks, tumor-associated blood clones expanded more in durable-benefit patients.

TCRdb keeps only in-frame clones here, not all; method: immunoSEQ multiplex PCR. The profile covers more than 95,000 clones, with about 89% appearing a single time and roughly 1.8% taken by the ten largest. The sequence was collected from a man in his 60s with urothelial cancer. The sample here was PBMCs, taken around atezolizumab (anti-PD-L1) treatment. The V call is TRBV7-2, the J call TRBJ1-2; the match to TRBD1 covers 7 bases. The CDR3 spells CASSFGTESNYGYTF. The DNA for the CDR3 is TGTGCCAGCAGCTTCGGGACAGAATCTAACTATGGCTACACCTTC.